Shown below are 11 T cell receptor beta chains from a single sample sequenced in a study of shared clonotypes between healthy human individuals. The repertoire was sequenced with immunoSEQ multiplex PCR; TCRdb's copy has only in-frame clones and lacks some. Seen here are 2 million to 2.5 million clones, more than 85% observed once, and the top ten hold 0.39%. Sequenced sample: naive CD4+ T cells from PBMCs. Described subset: CD45RA+ positively selected. The receptors were sampled from a man in his late teens or twenties in good health. Some clones in this sample may be carry-over from other donors' samples.

This clone has a single count. This same CDR3 is encoded by further DNA sequences in the sample. This sequence joins TRBV7-2 and TRBJ2-7; D gene unclear. This CDR3 has 14 residues. Between the trimmed V and J ends, which lost 0 bases and 2 bases, there was a span of 8 bases. CDR1 SGHTA and CDR2 FQGNSA come from the germline V gene. The CDR3 bases are TGTGCCAGCAGCTTAGCCCCAGGTCCCTACGAGCAGTACTTC. Its translation: CASSLAPGPYEQYF. Looking up the rest from reference TRBV7-2 and TRBJ2-7 gives the full variable domain: GAGVSQSPSNKVTEKGKDVELRCDPISGHTALYWYRQSLGQGLEFLIYFQGNSAPDKSGLPSDRFSAERTGGSVSTLTIQRTQQEDSAVYLCASSLAPGPYEQYFGPGTRLTVT.

V is TRBV6-5 and J is TRBJ1-2; 8 bases line up with TRBD1. J gave up 0 bases and V 9 bases, and 3 bases lay outside the gene matches. Germline V CDR1 and CDR2: MNHEY, SVGAGI. The CDR3 extends over 13 amino acids. CDR3 sequence (DNA): TGTGCCAGTGGGACAGGAGCTAACTATGGCTACACCTTC. Residues: CASGTGANYGYTF.

The chain is built from TRBV6-1 and TRBJ2-3; TRBD1 might be the D (6 bases). Trimming cost V 6 bases and J 5 bases, with 15 bases left between them. The CDR3 is made up of 14 amino acids. Germline loops: CDR1 MNHNS, CDR2 SASEGT. CDR3 coding DNA: TGTGCCAGCAGACATCGGATACAGGGAGATACGCAGTATTTT. Translating it yields CASRHRIQGDTQYF.

The V and J genes are TRBV5-4 and TRBJ2-3; D uncertain. The CDR3 extends over 15 amino acids. Trimming cost V 4 bases and J 0 bases, with 12 bases left between them. Germline V gene data show CDR1 as SGHNT and CDR2 as YYREEE (reference sequence). The CDR3 here is CASSPSHASTDTQYF. CDR3 DNA: TGTGCCAGCAGCCCCAGTCACGCTAGCACAGATACGCAGTATTTT.

The chain recombines TRBV6-1 with TRBJ2-7; D remains ambiguous. Between the trimmed V and J ends, which lost 6 bases and 5 bases, there was a span of 14 bases. This CDR3 contains 13 residues. The germline V gene has CDR1 MNHNS and CDR2 SASEGT. The DNA of the CDR3 is TGTGCCAGCAGAGTTACGTGGAGCAACGAGCAGTACTTC. As protein: CASRVTWSNEQYF.

This rearrangement joins TRBV10-1 to TRBJ1-4; no firm D call. The V gene's germline CDR1 is WNHNN and CDR2 SYGVQD (reference sequence). The CDR3 is 16 amino acids. V was clipped by 6 bases and J by 4 bases, with 18 bases between them. CDR3 sequence (DNA): TGCGCCAGCAGCCTGGATACCAACAAATATAATGAAAAACTGTTTTTT. Its protein product is CASSLDTNKYNEKLFF.

This chain uses TRBV5-1 with TRBJ2-5, with D maybe TRBD1 (5 bases). The CDR3 is 12 residues long. Trimming pared 5 bases from V and 3 bases from J, leaving 8 bases between. In germline, CDR1 is SGHRS, CDR2 YFSETQ. This chain's CDR3 is CASRPTEETQYF. Written as DNA, the CDR3 is TGCGCCAGCAGACCGACAGAAGAGACCCAGTACTTC.

This clone was observed a handful of times. The genes are TRBV4-1 and TRBJ1-5; D is perhaps TRBD1 (6 bases). With 4 bases removed from V and 5 bases from J, the gap between germline ends came to 18 bases. The CDR3 is 16 residues long. Germline loops: CDR1 MGHRA, CDR2 YSYEKL. The CDR3 protein is CASSPTTTDRYQPQHF. The CDR3 DNA sequence: TGCGCCAGCAGCCCTACGACGACCGACAGGTATCAGCCCCAGCATTTT.

The chain is built from TRBV28 and TRBJ1-2; D not certain. The CDR3 loop spans 15 amino acids. CDR1 is MDHEN and CDR2 is SYDVKM in the germline V gene. V shed 1 base and J shed 2 bases, with 11 bases lying between them. The CDR3 nucleotides read TGTGCCAGCAGTTTATCGGATACAGTCAACTATGGCTACACCTTC. Residues: CASSLSDTVNYGYTF.

The chain carries TRBV5-4 and TRBJ2-2, with 7 bases that match TRBD1. V lost 6 bases to trimming and J lost 0 bases; unmatched junction nucleotides: 5. CDR3 length: 15 amino acids. The germline CDR1 and CDR2 sequences are SGHNT and YYREEE (reference sequence). The CDR3 nucleotides read TGTGCCAGCATCAAAGACAGGGCGAACACCGGGGAGCTGTTTTTT. Translation: CASIKDRANTGELFF.

The chain links TRBV28 to TRBJ1-4; D gene uncertain. V dropped 5 bases and J dropped 2 bases, with 15 bases sitting between them. The CDR3 consists of 16 residues. Germline V gene lookup returns CDR1 MDHEN and CDR2 SYDVKM. The CDR3 spells CASSPLSGTTNEKLFF. The DNA of the CDR3 is TGTGCCAGCAGTCCGTTATCGGGCACTACTAATGAAAAACTGTTTTTT. The complete variable domain, with remaining parts taken from reference TRBV28 and TRBJ1-4, reads DVKVTQSSRYLVKRTGEKVFLECVQDMDHENMFWYRQDPGLGLRLIYFSYDVKMKEKGDIPEGYSVSREKKERFSLILESASTNQTSMYLCASSPLSGTTNEKLFFGSGTQLSVL.